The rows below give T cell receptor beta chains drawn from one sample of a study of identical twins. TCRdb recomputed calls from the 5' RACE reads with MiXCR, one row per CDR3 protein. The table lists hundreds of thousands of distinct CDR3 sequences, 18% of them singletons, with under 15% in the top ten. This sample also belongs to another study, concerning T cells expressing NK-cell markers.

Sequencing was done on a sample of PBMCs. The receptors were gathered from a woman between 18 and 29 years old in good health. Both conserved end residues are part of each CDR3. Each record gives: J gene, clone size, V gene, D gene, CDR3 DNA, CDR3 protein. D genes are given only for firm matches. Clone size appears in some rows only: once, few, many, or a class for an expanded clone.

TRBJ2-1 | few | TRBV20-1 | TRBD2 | TGCAGTGCTCGGCCGGGACTAGCGGGAACCGGTGAGCAGTTCTTC | CSARPGLAGTGEQFF
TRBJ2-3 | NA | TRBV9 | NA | TGTGCCAGCAGCGTAGAGGGGCAATATCCCCTCACAGATACGCAGTATTTT | CASSVEGQYPLTDTQYF
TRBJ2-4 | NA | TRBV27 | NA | TGTGCCAGCAGTCCCTACGGGGTTTTGAACATTCAGTACTTC | CASSPYGVLNIQYF
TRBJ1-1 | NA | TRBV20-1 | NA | TGCAGTGCTCCGGCAGACATGAACACTGAAGCTTTCTTT | CSAPADMNTEAFF
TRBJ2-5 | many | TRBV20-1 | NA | TGCAGTGCTAGTAACCCCGGGGGTGAGACCCAGTACTTC | CSASNPGGETQYF
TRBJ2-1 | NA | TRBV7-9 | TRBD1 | TGTGCCAGCAGCTTCAGGACAGGGGCGGGAAATGAGCAGTTCTTC | CASSFRTGAGNEQFF
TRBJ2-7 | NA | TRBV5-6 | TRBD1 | TGTGCCAGCAGCTGGACAGGGCTCGGGGAGCAGTACTTC | CASSWTGLGEQYF
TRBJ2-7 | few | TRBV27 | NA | TGTGCCAGCAGTTTTGTTCAGGCCACTTCGGGGGTCGAGCAGTACTTC | CASSFVQATSGVEQYF
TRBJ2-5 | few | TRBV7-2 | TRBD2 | TGTGCCAGCACCCGGCTGGGGACTAGCGGGGCCCAAGAGACCCAGTACTTC | CASTRLGTSGAQETQYF
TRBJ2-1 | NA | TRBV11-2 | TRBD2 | TGTGCCAGCAGACGGGGACTAGCGGGATCTGGGTCCTACAATGAGCAGTTCTTC | CASRRGLAGSGSYNEQFF
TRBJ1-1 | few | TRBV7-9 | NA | TGTGCCAGCAGCTTAGAATCGGGATGGGGCACTGAAGCTTTCTTT | CASSLESGWGTEAFF
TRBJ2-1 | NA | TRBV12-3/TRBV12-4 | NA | TGTGCCAGCAGTTCGCCGCAGGGGCCGACCTACAATGAGCAGTTCTTC | CASSSPQGPTYNEQFF
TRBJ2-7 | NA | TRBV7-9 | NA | TGTGCCAGCAGCTTAGGACGGATGGGTTCCTACGAGCAGTACTTC | CASSLGRMGSYEQYF
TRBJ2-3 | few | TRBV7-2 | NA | TGTGCCAGCAGCCGTTGGGGCAGTACAGATACGCAGTATTTT | CASSRWGSTDTQYF
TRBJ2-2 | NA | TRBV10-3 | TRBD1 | TGTGCCATCAGTGGACAGGGGGCGAACACCGGGGAGCTGTTTTTT | CAISGQGANTGELFF
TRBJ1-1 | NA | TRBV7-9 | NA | TGTGCCAGCACCCAGCCGGGAGGTGTTAAAGCTTTCTTT | CASTQPGGVKAFF
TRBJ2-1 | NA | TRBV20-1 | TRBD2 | TGCAGTGCCCCCATAGCGGGAAGGAATGAGCAGTTCTTC | CSAPIAGRNEQFF
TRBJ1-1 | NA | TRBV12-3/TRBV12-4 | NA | TGTGCCAGCAACAAAAGGGTGAACACTGAAGCTTTCTTT | CASNKRVNTEAFF
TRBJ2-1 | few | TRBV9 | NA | TGTGCCAGCAGCGCCACCGGGACTCACAATGAGCAGTTCTTC | CASSATGTHNEQFF
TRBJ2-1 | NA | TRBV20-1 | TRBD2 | TGCAGTGGAAGACTAGCGGGGTACTCCTACAATGAGCAGTTCTTC | CSGRLAGYSYNEQFF